The 4 T cell receptor beta chains presented below share a single source sample, sequenced in a study of a mutant IDH1 vaccine in newly diagnosed glioma. No antigen has been identified for these receptors. This table comes from immunoSEQ multiplex PCR, and its TCRdb copy is limited to in-frame clones, with some not included. Of tens of thousands of clones listed, roughly 90% are singletons. Time point here: week 5, during vaccination. Every vaccination contained 300 ug of the mutant IDH1 20-mer peptide and was paired with topical imiquimod. The sequenced sample was PBMCs, obtained from a glioma patient whose treatment included an IDH1 peptide vaccine. The receptors here all came from a woman aged 45-59 years with glioma.

This chain uses TRBV6-5 with TRBJ2-1, with TRBD1 as a possible D gene (6 bases). Trimming took 6 bases from V and 2 from J, leaving 14 bases between them. The CDR3 is 15 residues long. Germline values: CDR1 MNHEY, CDR2 SVGAGI. The CDR3 reads CASRLDRYPYNEQFF. CDR3 nucleotides: TGTGCCAGCAGACTAGACAGGTACCCCTACAATGAGCAGTTCTTC.

The V and J genes are TRBV11-3 and TRBJ2-1, with 11 bases identical to TRBD2. After removal of 5 bases from V and 5 bases from J, the junction contained 2 bases not matched to a gene. The length of the CDR3 is 14 residues. Germline loops: CDR1 SGHNT, CDR2 YENEEA. The CDR3 sequence is CASSRLAGHNEQFF. DNA for the CDR3: TGTGCCAGCAGCAGACTAGCGGGGCACAATGAGCAGTTCTTC.

The V gene is TRBV9, the J gene TRBJ2-3; 12 bases fit TRBD2. After removal of 0 bases from V and 4 bases from J, the junction contained 3 bases not matched to a gene. The CDR3 consists of 16 residues. Germline CDR1 SGDLS, CDR2 YYNGEE. The CDR3 coding sequence is TGTGCCAGCAGCGTAGACCCTAGCGGGAGGGCAGATACGCAGTATTTT. It specifies CASSVDPSGRADTQYF.

The chain employs TRBV20-1 and TRBJ2-1, with D perhaps matching TRBD2 (6 bases). The CDR3 has 11 amino acids. CDR1 is DFQATT and CDR2 is SNEGSKA in the germline V gene (reference sequence). V was clipped by 1 base and J by 10 bases, with 8 bases between them. The CDR3 DNA sequence: TGCAGTGCTAGAGCTGCGGGAGAGCAGTTCTTC. Its protein is CSARAAGEQFF.